This T cell receptor (beta chain) was sequenced during a study of prognosis after radiotherapy for stage I lung cancer (dated by TCRdb to about 2021). Background on the whole study: Around 20 stage I NSCLC patients were enrolled in Nanjing, China, between April 2018 and January 2019. Newly diagnosed primary stage I lung tumors occurred in some 15 patients, and oligometastatic NSCLC after surgical resection of the primary tumor occurred in about 5. All patients were considered medically inoperable, owing to comorbidities in about 13 and refusal of surgery in over five. Ages in the cohort of approximately 14 men and about six women ranged from about 50 to 84 years, with a median of 74. Roughly eleven patients had adenocarcinoma and seven had squamous cell carcinoma as the tumor histology. Using image-guided IMRT or VMAT, SBRT was delivered in 3 to 5 fractions at a biologically effective dose of at least 100 Gy. No patient received concurrent therapy alongside SBRT. After SBRT, distant metastases developed in about 20% of the 19 patients at a median of 7 months, while the remaining 15 patients had no significant progression. Peripheral blood TCR beta repertoires were profiled in stage I NSCLC patients before and after stereotactic body radiotherapy, and the repertoires were related to distant failure. A total of around 38 blood samples from about 19 patients were sequenced, with one sample obtained before and one obtained after SBRT for each patient.

Two rounds of multiplex PCR were performed to amplify the TCR beta CDR3 region from genomic DNA. The first PCR round used primers specific to each TRBV and TRBJ gene, and the primer sequences were filed in Chinese patent CN105087789A. The second PCR round used universal primers. The Roche High Pure PCR Template Preparation Kit was used to extract genomic DNA from the frozen PBMCs. An Illumina HiSeq 3000 was used to sequence the libraries paired-end with 151 bp reads. The authors processed their data as follows. CutAdapt was used to discard raw reads that did not contain the multiplex PCR primer sequences. PEAR was used to merge high-quality paired reads into contigs. MiXCR assigned TRB V, D and J gene segments to each contig by aligning to reference sequences. CDR3 sequences were clustered by base quality and sequence similarity to remove sequencing errors. Diversity was measured as Shannon entropy normalized by the natural log of productive TCR sequence number. To get clonality, Shannon entropy was divided by the natural log of the number of unique clonotypes, and that result was subtracted from one. Progression-free survival cut-offs for repertoire metrics were chosen using the Youden index of ROC curves, with analyses run in R 3.5.3. TCRdb reworked the public reads: Q25 trimming with fastp, MiXCR clone assembly, productive beta chains retained. For every CDR3 protein sequence, its rows merge into one entry that carries the most common genes and DNA. TCRdb assigned the V and J calls; the authors' analysis was not used. This sample lists 30,000 or so distinct CDR3 sequences; about 34% were detected once. Clones ranked in the top ten supply 33% of the sample.

This clonotype appeared many times. Its antigen target is currently unknown. The sample holds no much larger clone one base away, and base qualities are not on file. All patients had node-negative disease on CT and PET/CT, and none had a history of other malignancies or had previously received chemotherapy or radiotherapy. At each of two time points, approximately 6.6 milliliters of peripheral venous blood were collected in EDTA tubes. Ficoll-Paque Plus density-gradient centrifugation was used to isolate PBMCs. Samples were stored at -80°C immediately after collection until analysis. Results the study describes overall, beyond this receptor: A decrease in unique TCR clone counts was observed after SBRT (median approximately 9,800 before versus around 6,200 after; Wilcoxon paired P=0.011). TRBV and TRBJ usage frequencies reportedly varied with metastasis status, involving two V genes at baseline and nine V and two J genes after SBRT. Post-SBRT Shannon entropy and its change from baseline were lower in patients who developed distant metastases; baseline Shannon entropy was not associated with metastases. Limitations of the study included a small cohort and short follow-up, and the study findings need independent validation. No adjustment for multiple comparisons was applied to any of the reported P values. Whether the expanded TCR clones were tumor-specific was not determined.

Ends trimmed: V by 6 bases, J by 0 bases; bases unmatched to a gene: 13. CDR1 and CDR2, per the germline V gene (reference sequence), are LNHDA and SQIVND. The cysteine opens and the phenylalanine closes a CDR3 of 17 amino acids. The sequence is cut down to CDR3 DNA, 51 bases in frame from base 1. The input for sequencing was PBMCs, taken before or after stereotactic body radiation therapy (not recorded which). The rearrangement combines TRBV19 with TRBJ1-1; the central 7 bases match TRBD1. This clonotype was obtained from a donor over 45 with non-small cell lung cancer. CDR3 protein: CASSDGTEDIMNTEAFF. The DNA reads as follows: TGTGCCAGTAGCGACGGGACAGAAGATATCATGAACACTGAAGCTTTCTTT.